The following is a TCR beta chain sequence with its context. This sample is part of a study of blood T cell repertoires in COVID-19. As for the study in general: Acute and convalescent COVID-19 samples came from the United States, Italy and Spain.

Trimming shortened V by 1 base and J by 8 bases, and 15 bases separated the two germline ends. This CDR3 is built from 14 residues. Germline values: CDR1 SGHDT, CDR2 YYEEEE. Method: immunoSEQ multiplex PCR; TCRdb's copy keeps in-frame clones and lacks some. This table has about 210,000 clones, around 86% appearing once. V is TRBV5-6 and J is TRBJ1-1, with a tentative D call TRBD1 (5 bases). Sequenced: peripheral blood. This TCR was sampled from a woman in her sixties or seventies with COVID-19, enrolled during active disease. This chain's CDR3 is CASSLIQGRVEAFF. CDR3 in DNA: TGTGCCAGCAGCTTGATCCAGGGTAGGGTAGAAGCTTTCTTT.